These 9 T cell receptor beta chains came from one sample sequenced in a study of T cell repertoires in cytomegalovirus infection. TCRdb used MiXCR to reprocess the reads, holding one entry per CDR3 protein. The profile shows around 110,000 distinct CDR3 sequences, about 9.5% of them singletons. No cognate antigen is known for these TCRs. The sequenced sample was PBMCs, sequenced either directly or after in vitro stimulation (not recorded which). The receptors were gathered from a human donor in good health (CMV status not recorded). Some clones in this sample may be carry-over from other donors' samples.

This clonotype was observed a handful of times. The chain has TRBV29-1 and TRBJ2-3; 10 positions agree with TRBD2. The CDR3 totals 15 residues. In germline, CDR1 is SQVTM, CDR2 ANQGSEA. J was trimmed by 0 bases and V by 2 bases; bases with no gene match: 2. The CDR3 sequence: CSVERAGGSTDTQYF. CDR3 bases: TGCAGCGTTGAAAGAGCGGGAGGGAGCACAGATACGCAGTATTTT.

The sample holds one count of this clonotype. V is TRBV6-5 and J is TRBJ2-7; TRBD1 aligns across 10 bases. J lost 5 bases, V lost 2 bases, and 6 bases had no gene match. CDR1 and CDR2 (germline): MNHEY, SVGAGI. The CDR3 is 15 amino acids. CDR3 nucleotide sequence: TGTGCCAGCAGTTACAAGGGACAGGGGCTCAACGAGCAGTACTTC. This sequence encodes CASSYKGQGLNEQYF.

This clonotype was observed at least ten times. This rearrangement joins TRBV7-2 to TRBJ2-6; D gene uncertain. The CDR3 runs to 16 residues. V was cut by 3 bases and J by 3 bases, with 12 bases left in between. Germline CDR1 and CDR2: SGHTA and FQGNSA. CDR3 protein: CASSFFLAGGANVLTF. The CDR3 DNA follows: TGTGCCAGCAGCTTTTTTTTGGCCGGTGGGGCCAACGTCCTGACTTTC.

The CDR3 nucleotides read TGTGCCAGCAGTTTAGGTCCCCTAGGGAATCAGCCCCAGCATTTT. Translation: CASSLGPLGNQPQHF. V and J are TRBV28 and TRBJ1-5, with unresolved D. Germline-derived CDR1 and CDR2 are MDHEN and SYDVKM. The CDR3 length is 15 residues. Trimming pared 2 bases from V and 4 bases from J, leaving 12 bases between.

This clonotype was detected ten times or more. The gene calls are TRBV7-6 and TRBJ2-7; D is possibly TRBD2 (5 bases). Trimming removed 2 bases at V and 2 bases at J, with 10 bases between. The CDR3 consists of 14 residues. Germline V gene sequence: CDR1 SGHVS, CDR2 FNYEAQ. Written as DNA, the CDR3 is TGTGCCAGCAGCTTACCGGGGTTTACCTACGAGCAGTACTTC. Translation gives CASSLPGFTYEQYF.

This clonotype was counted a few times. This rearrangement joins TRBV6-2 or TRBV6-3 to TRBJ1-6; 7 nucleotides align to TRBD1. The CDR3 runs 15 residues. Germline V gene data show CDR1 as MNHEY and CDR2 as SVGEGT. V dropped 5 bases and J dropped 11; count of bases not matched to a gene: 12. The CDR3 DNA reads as TGTGCCAGCAGTCTCACGGGACAGAGTATGACACCCCTCCACTTT. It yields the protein CASSLTGQSMTPLHF.

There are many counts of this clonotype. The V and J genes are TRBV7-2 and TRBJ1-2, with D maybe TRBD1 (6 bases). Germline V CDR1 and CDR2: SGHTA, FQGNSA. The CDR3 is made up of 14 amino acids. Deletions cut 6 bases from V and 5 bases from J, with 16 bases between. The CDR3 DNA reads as TGTGCCAGCAGTGAAGCGGGACACCCATATGGCTACACCTTC. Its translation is CASSEAGHPYGYTF.

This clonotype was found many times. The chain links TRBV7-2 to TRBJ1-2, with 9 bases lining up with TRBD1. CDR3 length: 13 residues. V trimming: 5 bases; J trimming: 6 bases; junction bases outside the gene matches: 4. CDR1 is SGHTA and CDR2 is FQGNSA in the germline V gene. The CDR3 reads CASSRQGDDGYTF. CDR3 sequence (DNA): TGTGCCAGCAGCCGACAGGGGGACGATGGCTACACCTTC.

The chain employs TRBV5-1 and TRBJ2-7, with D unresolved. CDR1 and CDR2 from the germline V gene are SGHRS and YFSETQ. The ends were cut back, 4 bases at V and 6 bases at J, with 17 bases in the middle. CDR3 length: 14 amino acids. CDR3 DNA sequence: TGCGCCAGCAGCCCCGGATGGGATTTTGGCGAGCAGTACTTC. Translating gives CASSPGWDFGEQYF.